What follows are 4 T cell receptor beta chains derived from one specimen sequenced in a study of Ad26.COV2.S vaccination and SARS-CoV-2 variants. Noted treatment: 19 received Ad26.COV2.S at low or high dose, single or two shots; about 5 received placebo; per-sample allocation not given. Day 63 after the first injection of vaccine or placebo was the sampling time. Profiled with immunoSEQ multiplex PCR; TCRdb holds only in-frame clones, not every one. The sample contains about 460,000 clones, around 89% of which appear only once. Sequencing was performed on peripheral blood, taken in a trial of Ad26.COV2.S vaccine versus placebo. The receptors shown here come from a person aged 18-65 years who received the Ad26.COV2.S COVID-19 vaccine or a placebo.

V gene TRBV24-1 combines with J gene TRBJ2-1, with 9 bases that match TRBD1. The CDR3 length is 16 residues. V lost 4 bases and J lost 3; bases outside the gene matches: 6. CDR1 KGHDR and CDR2 SFDVKD come from the germline V gene. CDR3: CATSETGTGNYNEQFF. The CDR3 DNA sequence: TGTGCCACCAGTGAGACCGGGACAGGGAACTACAATGAGCAGTTCTTC.

This clone was recorded a few times. This chain links TRBV7-9 with TRBJ1-2, with 7 bases identical to TRBD1. V trimming: 2 bases; J trimming: 0 bases; junction bases outside the gene matches: 6. The CDR3 spans 16 residues. Germline V gives CDR1 SEHNR, CDR2 FQNEAQ (reference sequence). CDR3 bases: TGTGCCAGCAGCTTACGGAGGACAGGACCTAACTATGGCTACACCTTC. Its protein product is CASSLRRTGPNYGYTF.

CDR3 DNA: TGTGCCAGCAGCTTACTCCCACCGGTGGGACTAGCGGTTGAGACCCAGTACTTC. Translated, it gives CASSLLPPVGLAVETQYF. The gene calls are TRBV7-3 and TRBJ2-5, with TRBD2 matching over 11 bases. Trimming at V came to 2 bases and at J to 5 bases, leaving 13 bases not matched to a gene. This CDR3 spans 18 amino acids. Germline V CDR1 and CDR2: SGHTA, FQGTGA.

The CDR3, as DNA: TGTGCCAGCAGTGCAGCGGGACTAGCTGGCAATGAGCAGTTCTTC. Its translation: CASSAAGLAGNEQFF. The rearrangement links TRBV2 to TRBJ2-1; the match to TRBD2 covers 9 bases. There are 15 residues in the CDR3. CDR1 SNHLY and CDR2 FYNNEI come from the germline V gene. V shed 4 bases, J shed 6 bases, and the junction held 7 bases outside the gene matches.